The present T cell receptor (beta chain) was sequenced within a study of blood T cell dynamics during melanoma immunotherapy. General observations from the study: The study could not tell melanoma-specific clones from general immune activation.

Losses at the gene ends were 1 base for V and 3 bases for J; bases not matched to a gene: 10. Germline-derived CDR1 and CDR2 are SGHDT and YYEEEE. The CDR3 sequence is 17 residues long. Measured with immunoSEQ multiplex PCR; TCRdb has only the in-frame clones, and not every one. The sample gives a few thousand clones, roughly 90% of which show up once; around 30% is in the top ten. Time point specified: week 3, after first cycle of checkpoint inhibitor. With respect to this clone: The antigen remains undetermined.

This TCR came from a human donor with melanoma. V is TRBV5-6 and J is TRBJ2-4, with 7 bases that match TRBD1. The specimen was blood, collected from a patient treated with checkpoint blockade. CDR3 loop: CASSLRRGRDGKNIQYF. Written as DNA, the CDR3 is TGTGCCAGCAGCTTGCGTAGGGGGCGCGATGGCAAAAACATTCAGTACTTC. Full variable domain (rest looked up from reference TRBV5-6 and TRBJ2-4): DAGVTQSPTHLIKTRGQQVTLRCSPKSGHDTVSWYQQALGQGPQFIFQYYEEEERQRGNFPDRFSGHQFPNYSSELNVNALLLGDSALYLCASSLRRGRDGKNIQYFGAGTRLSVL.